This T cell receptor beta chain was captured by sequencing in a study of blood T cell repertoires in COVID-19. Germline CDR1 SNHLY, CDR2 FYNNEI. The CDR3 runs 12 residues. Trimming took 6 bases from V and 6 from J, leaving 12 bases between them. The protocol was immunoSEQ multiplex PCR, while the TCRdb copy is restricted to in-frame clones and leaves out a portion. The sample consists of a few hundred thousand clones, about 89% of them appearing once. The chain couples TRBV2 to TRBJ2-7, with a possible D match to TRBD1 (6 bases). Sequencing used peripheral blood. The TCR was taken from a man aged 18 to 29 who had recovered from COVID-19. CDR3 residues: CASSLLGGEQYF. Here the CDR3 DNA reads TGTGCCAGCAGCCTCTTAGGGGGCGAGCAGTACTTC.